A single sample gave rise to the 26 T cell receptor beta chains below, sequenced in a study of cytomegalovirus exposure and HLA in healthy donors. PCR was performed using 60 Vbeta and 13 Jbeta primers. The data were produced by immunoSEQ multiplex PCR, yet TCRdb's version contains in-frame clones alone and is incomplete. The sample has 200,000 to 250,000 clones; 65% to 90% are singletons. The sequenced material came from PBMCs. The receptors stem from a girl under 18 in good health and CMV-seronegative.

The chain uses TRBV27 and TRBJ2-1; 7 nucleotides align to TRBD1. V lost 8 bases and J lost 3; bases outside the gene matches: 13. The CDR3 contains 16 residues. The germline gives CDR1 MNHEY, CDR2 SMNVEV (reference sequence). DNA for the CDR3: TGTGCCAGCCAAAAAGGGGGCTTATACGTCTACAATGAGCAGTTCTTC. Its protein is CASQKGGLYVYNEQFF.

This chain links TRBV6-1 with TRBJ2-3; 8 bases match TRBD2. V lost 2 bases and J lost 4; bases outside the gene matches: 5. The CDR3 contains 15 residues. Germline CDR1 and CDR2: MNHNS and SASEGT. CDR3 bases: TGTGCCAGCAGTGAACGGTCGGGGGGGCCAGATACGCAGTATTTT. Its translation is CASSERSGGPDTQYF.

V gene TRBV7-2 combines with J gene TRBJ2-7; 7 bases fit TRBD1. Germline trimming cut 5 bases from V and 6 bases from J; bases unmatched to any gene: 4. Germline CDR1 is SGHTA and CDR2 is FQGNSA. The CDR3 sequence is 12 residues long. The DNA of the CDR3 is TGTGCCAGCAGCCAGTACAGGGGCGAGCAGTACTTC. It is translated as CASSQYRGEQYF.

V usage is TRBV19 and J usage is TRBJ1-4, with 7 bases matching TRBD1. The CDR3 is made up of 15 amino acids. V gave up 8 bases and J gave up 4 bases; unmatched junction bases: 10. Germline V gives CDR1 LNHDA, CDR2 SQIVND (reference sequence). For the CDR3, the DNA is TGTGCCAGTGGATTCGACAGGGATTATAATGAAAAACTGTTTTTT. Its protein is CASGFDRDYNEKLFF.

The chain employs TRBV28 and TRBJ2-3; 13 bases match TRBD2. The V gene end was trimmed by 5 bases and the J gene end by 3 bases; junction bases not matched to a gene: 2. The CDR3 totals 15 residues. The germline V gene encodes CDR1 MDHEN and CDR2 SYDVKM. CDR3 nucleotide sequence: TGTGCCAGCAGTGGACTAGCGGGGGTGACAGATACGCAGTATTTT. This translates into CASSGLAGVTDTQYF.

This chain's CDR3 is CAWSGQPSYGYTF. The CDR3 nucleotides read TGTGCCTGGAGTGGACAGCCCAGCTATGGCTACACCTTC. The chain joins TRBV30 to TRBJ1-2, with a possible D match to TRBD1 (5 bases). Germline V CDR1 and CDR2: GTSNPN, SVGIG (reference sequence). The CDR3 consists of 13 residues. The V and J ends lost 1 base and 4 bases respectively, with 10 bases between them.

J is TRBJ2-1 and V is TRBV11-2, with D possibly TRBD2 on 5 matching bases. The V gene lost 2 bases and the J gene lost 4 bases, with 15 bases spanning the gap. The germline V gene has CDR1 SGHAT and CDR2 FQNNGV. The CDR3 covers 16 residues. CDR3 sequence (DNA): TGTGCCAGCAGCTTACGGTCGGAGCGGTGGTACAATGAGCAGTTCTTC. Translating gives CASSLRSERWYNEQFF.

CDR3 residues: CASSGMMGHRGADTQYF. CDR3 in DNA: TGTGCCAGCAGCGGGATGATGGGACATAGGGGCGCAGATACGCAGTATTTT. The chain combines TRBV9 with TRBJ2-3, with a possible D match to TRBD1 (6 bases). The germline V gene encodes CDR1 SGDLS and CDR2 YYNGEE. Trimming took 3 bases from V and 4 from J, leaving 21 bases between them. This CDR3 region has 17 residues.

The CDR3 is CASSTGTDTQYF. DNA of the CDR3: TGTGCCAGCAGCACCGGGACAGATACGCAGTATTTT. J is TRBJ2-3 and V is TRBV7-2; D is ambiguous. Trimming removed 5 bases at V and 3 bases at J, with 6 bases between. Germline CDR1 is SGHTA and CDR2 is FQGNSA. The CDR3 has 12 residues.

The rearrangement joins TRBV6-6 to TRBJ1-5, with a weak D call TRBD1 (5 bases). Looked up from germline, CDR1 is MNHNY and CDR2 is SVGAGI (reference sequence). The CDR3 loop spans 16 amino acids. V was shortened by 2 bases and J by 6 bases, with 17 bases between the two germline ends. The chain's CDR3 is CASSYPQGLTGQPQHF. The CDR3 DNA reads as TGTGCCAGCAGTTACCCCCAGGGTTTGACGGGTCAGCCCCAGCATTTT.

The rearrangement links TRBV27 to TRBJ1-6; the D gene is possibly TRBD1 (6 bases). V was shortened by 5 bases and J by 7 bases, with 12 bases between the two germline ends. CDR1 is MNHEY and CDR2 is SMNVEV in the germline V gene (reference sequence). The CDR3 loop spans 14 amino acids. The CDR3 region has the DNA TGTGCCAGCAGTCCCGGGACACCCAATTCACCCCTCCACTTT. Translating it yields CASSPGTPNSPLHF.

The gene calls are TRBV7-8 and TRBJ1-1; possibly TRBD1 for D (5 bases). The CDR3 consists of 12 residues. V was cut by 1 base and J by 10 bases, with 10 bases left in between. The germline gives CDR1 SGHVS, CDR2 FQNEAQ. DNA of the CDR3: TGTGCCAGCAGCTTAGTTGGGGCTAGAGCTTTCTTT. Its translation is CASSLVGARAFF.

J is TRBJ2-5 and V is TRBV7-9, with 7 bases identical to TRBD1. V lost 5 bases, J lost 2 bases, and 8 bases stayed unmatched. The CDR3 contains 15 residues. CDR1 SEHNR and CDR2 FQNEAQ come from the germline V gene (reference sequence). CDR3 sequence (DNA): TGTGCCAGCAGCGCCCCATGGGGACAGCAAGAGACCCAGTACTTC. Its protein is CASSAPWGQQETQYF. Together with reference TRBV7-9 and TRBJ2-5, the CDR3 gives the full variable domain: DTGVSQNPRHKITKRGQNVTFRCDPISEHNRLYWYRQTLGQGPEFLTYFQNEAQLEKSRLLSDRFSAERPKGSFSTLEIQRTEQGDSAMYLCASSAPWGQQETQYFGPGTRLLVL.

The rearrangement joins TRBV6-5 to TRBJ2-5; D might be TRBD1 (6 bases). The end of the DNA fits TRBJ2-7 better, so the J call may be wrong. Germline values: CDR1 MNHEY, CDR2 SVGAGI. The CDR3 length is 14 residues. The CDR3 sequence is CASRQNTGSYEQYF. The CDR3 bases are TGTGCCAGCAGGCAGAATACAGGGTCGTACGAGCAGTACTTC.

This sequence joins TRBV7-9 and TRBJ2-7; 8 nucleotides align to TRBD1. CDR1 and CDR2 (germline): SEHNR, FQNEAQ (reference sequence). The CDR3 is 12 amino acids. The V and J ends lost 4 bases and 4 bases, in that order; junction bases with no gene match: 0. The CDR3 sequence: CASSWTGYEQYF. CDR3 nucleotide sequence: TGTGCCAGCAGCTGGACAGGGTACGAGCAGTACTTC.

The chain combines TRBV4-2 with TRBJ2-7; TRBD2 aligns across 7 bases. The germline V gene has CDR1 LGHNA and CDR2 YNFKEQ. CDR3 length equals 18 residues. Germline trimming cut 6 bases from V and 1 base from J; bases unmatched to any gene: 18. CDR3 amino acids: CASSPPGLESGLSYEQYF. The CDR3 region has the DNA TGTGCCAGCAGTCCACCTGGACTAGAAAGCGGCCTTTCCTACGAGCAGTACTTC.

The V gene is TRBV10-3, the J gene TRBJ2-7, with D possibly matching TRBD1 (6 bases). The CDR3 has 14 residues. V was cut by 4 bases and J by 0 bases, with 10 bases left in between. Germline CDR1 reads ENHRY; CDR2 reads SYGVKD. CDR3 nucleotides: TGTGCCATCAGTGCAACAGGGAGCTCCTACGAGCAGTACTTC. Its protein product is CAISATGSSYEQYF.

CDR3 in amino acids: CSVVRDSSTDTQYF. CDR3 nucleotides: TGCAGCGTTGTCCGGGACTCTAGCACAGATACGCAGTATTTT. The genes are TRBV29-1 and TRBJ2-3; possible D gene TRBD2, 6 bases. CDR3 length: 14 residues. V lost 4 bases and J lost 0, with 11 bases in between. CDR1 and CDR2 (germline): SQVTM, ANQGSEA.

This clone was seen a handful of times. The chain recombines TRBV5-6 with TRBJ1-1; TRBD1 aligns across 7 bases. The CDR3 runs 12 residues. After removal of 0 bases from V and 10 bases from J, the junction contained 3 bases not matched to a gene. Germline CDR1 SGHDT, CDR2 YYEEEE. CDR3 DNA sequence: TGTGCCAGCAGCTTGGGCAGGGGGAGAGCTTTCTTT. This sequence encodes CASSLGRGRAFF.

This clone was detected only a few times. The rearrangement uses TRBV4-3 and TRBJ1-4, with D possibly matching TRBD1 (6 bases). This CDR3 comprises 16 residues. Germline V gene sequence: CDR1 LGHNA, CDR2 YSLEER. V dropped 4 bases and J dropped 0 bases, with 12 bases sitting between them. CDR3 residues: CASSLSGHATNEKLFF. Here the CDR3 DNA reads TGCGCCAGCAGCCTATCGGGACACGCAACTAATGAAAAACTGTTTTTT.

This rearrangement joins TRBV14 to TRBJ1-3, with D possibly TRBD1 on 6 matching bases. The CDR3 totals 15 residues. Germline values: CDR1 SGHDN, CDR2 FVKESK. Trimming shortened V by 0 bases and J by 6 bases, and 12 bases separated the two germline ends. The CDR3: CASSQEDRPKNTIYF. In DNA form, the CDR3 reads TGTGCCAGCAGCCAAGAAGACAGGCCCAAAAACACCATATATTTT.

The chain employs TRBV30 and TRBJ1-2; 7 bases line up with TRBD1. CDR3 length: 14 amino acids. With 2 bases clipped from V and 8 bases from J, the junction kept 11 bases outside the gene matches. Germline CDR1 reads GTSNPN; CDR2 reads SVGIG (reference sequence). The CDR3 sequence: CAWSLTGTVGGYTF. CDR3 nucleotides: TGTGCCTGGAGTTTAACCGGGACAGTAGGAGGCTACACCTTC.

V gene TRBV2 combines with J gene TRBJ1-3; no definite D call. Trimming removed 4 bases at V and 4 bases at J, with 11 bases between. Per germline, CDR1 SNHLY and CDR2 FYNNEI. This CDR3 spans 14 amino acids. The CDR3 DNA is TGTGCCAGCAGTGCGGGGTTGGTAGGAAACACCATATATTTT. Protein product: CASSAGLVGNTIYF.

In this sample, this clone turned up a few times. The gene calls are TRBV2 and TRBJ1-1, with unresolved D. Between the trimmed V and J ends, which lost 4 bases and 1 base, there was a span of 7 bases. Per germline, CDR1 SNHLY and CDR2 FYNNEI. This CDR3 region has 13 residues. The DNA for the CDR3 is TGTGCCAGCAGTGTCCGGGAGAACACTGAAGCTTTCTTT. It specifies CASSVRENTEAFF.

V gene TRBV6-5 combines with J gene TRBJ1-3, with unresolved D. CDR3 length: 12 residues. Trimming pared 6 bases from V and 7 bases from J, leaving 10 bases between. Germline CDR1 MNHEY, CDR2 SVGAGI. The CDR3 bases are TGTGCCAGCAGAAGAACAGTGAACACCATATATTTT. Its translation is CASRRTVNTIYF.

V gene TRBV5-1 combines with J gene TRBJ2-5; TRBD2 matches 7 bases. Germline CDR1 SGHRS, CDR2 YFSETQ. CDR3 length: 15 amino acids. The J segment lost 2 bases and the V segment lost 1 base, leaving 5 bases of the junction unmatched. CDR3 DNA sequence: TGCGCCAGCAGCTTGTTGGGGGGGGTTCAAGAGACCCAGTACTTC. Residues: CASSLLGGVQETQYF.